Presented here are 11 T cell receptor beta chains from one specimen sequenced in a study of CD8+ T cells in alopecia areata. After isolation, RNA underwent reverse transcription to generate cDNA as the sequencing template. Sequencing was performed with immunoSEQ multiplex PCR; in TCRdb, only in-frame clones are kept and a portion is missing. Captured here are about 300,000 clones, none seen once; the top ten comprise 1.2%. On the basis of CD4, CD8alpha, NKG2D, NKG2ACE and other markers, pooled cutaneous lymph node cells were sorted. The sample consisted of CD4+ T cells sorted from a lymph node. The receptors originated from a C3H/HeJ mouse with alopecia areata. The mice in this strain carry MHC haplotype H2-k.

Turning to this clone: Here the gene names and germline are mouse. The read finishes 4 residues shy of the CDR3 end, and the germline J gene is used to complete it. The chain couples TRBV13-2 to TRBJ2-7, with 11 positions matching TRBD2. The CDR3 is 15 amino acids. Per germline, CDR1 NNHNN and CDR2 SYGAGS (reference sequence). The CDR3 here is CASGDERDWGYEQYF. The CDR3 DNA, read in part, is TGTGCCAGCGGTGATGAAAGGGACTGGGGGTAT.

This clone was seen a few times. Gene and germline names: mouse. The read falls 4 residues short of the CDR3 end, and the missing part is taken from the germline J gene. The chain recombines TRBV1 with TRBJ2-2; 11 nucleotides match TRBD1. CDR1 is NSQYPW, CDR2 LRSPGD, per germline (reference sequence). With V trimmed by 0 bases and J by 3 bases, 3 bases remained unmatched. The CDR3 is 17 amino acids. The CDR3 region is CTCSADRTGGHTGQLYF. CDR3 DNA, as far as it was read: TGCACCTGCAGTGCAGATCGGACAGGGGGCCACACCGGG.

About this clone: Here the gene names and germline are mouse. The sequenced CDR3 bases are TGTGCCAGCAGTATAAACAGGGTCCCCTAT. The encoded protein is CASSINRVPY. The whole CDR3 protein is CASSINRVPYEQYF. The chain employs TRBV19 and TRBJ2-7, with D perhaps TRBD1 (6 bases). With the read ending 4 residues before the CDR3 end, the germline J gene is used to fill in that end. Per germline, CDR1 FNHDT and CDR2 SITEND (reference sequence). CDR3 length: 14 amino acids. The V end was cut by 1 base, the J end by 2 bases, with 10 bases between.

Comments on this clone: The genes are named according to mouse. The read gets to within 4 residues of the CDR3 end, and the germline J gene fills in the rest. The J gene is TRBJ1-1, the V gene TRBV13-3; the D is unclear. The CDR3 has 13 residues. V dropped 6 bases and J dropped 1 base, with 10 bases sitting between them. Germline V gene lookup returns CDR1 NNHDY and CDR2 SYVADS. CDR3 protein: CASTSNKNTEVFF. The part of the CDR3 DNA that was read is TGTGCCAGCACCTCCAACAAAAACACA.

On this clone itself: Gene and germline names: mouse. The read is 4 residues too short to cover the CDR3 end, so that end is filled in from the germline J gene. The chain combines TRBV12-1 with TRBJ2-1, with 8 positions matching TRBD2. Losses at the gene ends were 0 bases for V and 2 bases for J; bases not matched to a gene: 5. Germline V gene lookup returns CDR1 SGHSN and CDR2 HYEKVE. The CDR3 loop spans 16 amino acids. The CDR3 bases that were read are TGTGCCAGCTCTCTCGTCGTGACTGGGGACTATGCT. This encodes CASSLVVTGDYA. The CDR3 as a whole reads CASSLVVTGDYAEQFF. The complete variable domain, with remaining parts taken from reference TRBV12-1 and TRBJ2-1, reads DSGVVQSPRHIIKEKGGRSVLTCIPISGHSNVVWYQQTLGKELKFLIQHYEKVERDKGFLPSRFSVQQFDDYHSEMNMSALELEDSAMYFCASSLVVTGDYAEQFFGPGTRLTVL.

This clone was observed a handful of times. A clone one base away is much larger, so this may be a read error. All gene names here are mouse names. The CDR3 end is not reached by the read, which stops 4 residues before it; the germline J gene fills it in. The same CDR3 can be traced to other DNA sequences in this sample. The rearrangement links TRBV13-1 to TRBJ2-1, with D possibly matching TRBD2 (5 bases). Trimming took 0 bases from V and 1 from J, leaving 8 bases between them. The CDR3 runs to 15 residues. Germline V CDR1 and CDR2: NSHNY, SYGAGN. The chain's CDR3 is CASSDAGRNYAEQFF. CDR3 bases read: TGTGCCAGCAGTGATGCTGGGAGAAACTATGCT.

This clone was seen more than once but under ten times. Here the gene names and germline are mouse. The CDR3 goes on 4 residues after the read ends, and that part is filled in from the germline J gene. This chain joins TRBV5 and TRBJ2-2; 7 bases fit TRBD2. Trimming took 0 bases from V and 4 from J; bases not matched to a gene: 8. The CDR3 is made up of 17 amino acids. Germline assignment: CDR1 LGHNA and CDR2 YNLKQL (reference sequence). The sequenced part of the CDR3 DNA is TGTGCCAGCAGCCAAGAAGGCTGGGGGAGCCCCACCGGG. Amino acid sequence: CASSQEGWGSPTG. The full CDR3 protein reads CASSQEGWGSPTGQLYF.

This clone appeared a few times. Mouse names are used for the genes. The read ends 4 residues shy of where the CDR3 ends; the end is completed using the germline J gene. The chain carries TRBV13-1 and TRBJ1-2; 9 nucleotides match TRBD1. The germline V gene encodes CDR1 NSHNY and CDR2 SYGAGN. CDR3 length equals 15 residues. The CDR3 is CASSDRRDREDDYTF. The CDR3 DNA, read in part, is TGTGCCAGCAGTGATCGGAGGGACAGGGAGGAC.

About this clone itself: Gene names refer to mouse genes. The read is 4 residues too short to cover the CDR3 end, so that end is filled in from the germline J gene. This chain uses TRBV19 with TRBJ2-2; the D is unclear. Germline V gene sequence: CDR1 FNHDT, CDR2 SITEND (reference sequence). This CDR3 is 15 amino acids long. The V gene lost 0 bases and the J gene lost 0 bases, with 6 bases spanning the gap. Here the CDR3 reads CASSIVRTNTGQLYF. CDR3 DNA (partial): TGTGCCAGCAGTATAGTCAGGACAAACACCGGG. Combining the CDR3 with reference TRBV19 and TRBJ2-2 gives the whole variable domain GGIITQTPKFLIGQEGQKLTLKCQQNFNHDTMYWYRQDSGKGLRLIYYSITENDLQKGDLSEGYDASREKKSSFSLTVTSAQKNEMAVFLCASSIVRTNTGQLYFGEGSKLTVL.

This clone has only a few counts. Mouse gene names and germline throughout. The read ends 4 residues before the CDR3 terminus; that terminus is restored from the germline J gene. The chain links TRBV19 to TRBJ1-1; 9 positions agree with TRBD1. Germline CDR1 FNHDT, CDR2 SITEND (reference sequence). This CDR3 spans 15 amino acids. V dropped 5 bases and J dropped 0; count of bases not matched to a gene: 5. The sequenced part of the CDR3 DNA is TGTGCCAGCAGCCTACAGGGGGCCTCAAACACA. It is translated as CASSLQGASNT. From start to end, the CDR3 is CASSLQGASNTEVFF.

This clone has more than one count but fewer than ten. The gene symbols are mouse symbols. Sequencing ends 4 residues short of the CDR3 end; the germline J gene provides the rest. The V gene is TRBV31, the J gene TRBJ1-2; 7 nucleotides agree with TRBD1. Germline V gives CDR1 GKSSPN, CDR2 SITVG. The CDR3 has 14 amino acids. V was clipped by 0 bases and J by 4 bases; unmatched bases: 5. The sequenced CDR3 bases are TGTGCCTGGAGTCTAGACAGGGTGGGCTCC. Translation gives CAWSLDRVGS. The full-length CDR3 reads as CAWSLDRVGSDYTF. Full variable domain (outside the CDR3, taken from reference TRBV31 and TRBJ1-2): AQTIHQWPVAEIKAVGSPLSLGCTIKGKSSPNLYWYWQATGGTLQQLFYSITVGQVESVVQLNLSASRPKDDQFILSTEKLLLSHSGFYLCAWSLDRVGSDYTFGSGTRLLVI.